This TCR beta chain was captured by sequencing in a study of cytomegalovirus exposure and HLA in healthy donors. V shed 4 bases and J 3 bases; nucleotides not matched to a gene: 8. Germline CDR1 is MNHEY and CDR2 is SMNVEV (reference sequence). The CDR3 has 16 amino acids. About this clone itself: What it recognizes is unknown.

The study ran its PCR with 60 Vbeta and 13 Jbeta primers. Profiled with immunoSEQ multiplex PCR; TCRdb holds only in-frame clones, not every one. The data hold under 300,000 clones, with approximately 90% observed a single time. Findings and caveats of the study: Analysis performed later showed TCR beta chains linked to HLA being more clonally expanded than equally common others.

The sequence was obtained from a man aged 40-49 years in good health and CMV-seropositive. This sequence joins TRBV27 and TRBJ2-1; 8 nucleotides match TRBD2. The material sequenced was PBMCs. The chain's CDR3 is CASSSETGLDYNEQFF. DNA for the CDR3: TGTGCCAGCAGTTCAGAGACGGGACTAGACTACAATGAGCAGTTCTTC.